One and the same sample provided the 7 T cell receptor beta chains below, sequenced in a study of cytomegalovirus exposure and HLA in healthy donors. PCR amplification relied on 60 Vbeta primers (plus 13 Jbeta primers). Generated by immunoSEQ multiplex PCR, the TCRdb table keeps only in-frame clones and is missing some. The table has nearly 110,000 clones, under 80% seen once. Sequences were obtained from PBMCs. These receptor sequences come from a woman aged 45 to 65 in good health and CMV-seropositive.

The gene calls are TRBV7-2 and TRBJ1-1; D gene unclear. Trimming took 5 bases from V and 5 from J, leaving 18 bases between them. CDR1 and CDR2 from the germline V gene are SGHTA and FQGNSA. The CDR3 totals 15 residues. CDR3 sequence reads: CASSRHEGPGTEAFF. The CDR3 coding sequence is TGTGCCAGCAGCAGACATGAGGGCCCGGGTACTGAAGCTTTCTTT.

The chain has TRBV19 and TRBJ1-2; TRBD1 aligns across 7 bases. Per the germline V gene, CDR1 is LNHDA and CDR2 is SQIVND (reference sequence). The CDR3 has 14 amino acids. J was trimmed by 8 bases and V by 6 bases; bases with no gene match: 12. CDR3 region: CASRRIEGATGYTF. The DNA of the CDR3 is TGTGCCAGTAGGCGTATCGAGGGGGCAACCGGCTACACCTTC.

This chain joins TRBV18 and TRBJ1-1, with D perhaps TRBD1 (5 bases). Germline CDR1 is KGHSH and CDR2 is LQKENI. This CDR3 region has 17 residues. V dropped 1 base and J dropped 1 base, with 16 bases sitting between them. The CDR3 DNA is TGTGCCAGCTCACCACGGGGCCCGGCGGTTAGGAACACTGAAGCTTTCTTT. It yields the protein CASSPRGPAVRNTEAFF.

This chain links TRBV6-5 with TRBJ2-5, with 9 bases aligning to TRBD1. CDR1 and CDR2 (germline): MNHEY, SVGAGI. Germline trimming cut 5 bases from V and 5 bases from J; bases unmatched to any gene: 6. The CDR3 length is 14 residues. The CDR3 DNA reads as TGTGCCAGCAGTAGTTGGGACAGGGCTGAGACCCAGTACTTC. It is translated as CASSSWDRAETQYF.

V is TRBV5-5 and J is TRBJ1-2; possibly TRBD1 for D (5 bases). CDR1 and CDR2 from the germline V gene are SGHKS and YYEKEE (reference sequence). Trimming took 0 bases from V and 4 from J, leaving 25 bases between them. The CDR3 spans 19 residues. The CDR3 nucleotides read TGTGCCAGCAGCTTGGCCGGGGGAGGCAGGCCCATAGGGAGCTATGGCTACACCTTC. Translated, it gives CASSLAGGGRPIGSYGYTF.

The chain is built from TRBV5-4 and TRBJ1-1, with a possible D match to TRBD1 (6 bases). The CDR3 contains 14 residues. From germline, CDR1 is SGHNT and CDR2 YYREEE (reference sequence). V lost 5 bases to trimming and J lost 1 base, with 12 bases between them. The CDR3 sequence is CASRVRGGNTEAFF. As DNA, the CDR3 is TGTGCCAGCAGAGTCAGGGGCGGGAACACTGAAGCTTTCTTT.

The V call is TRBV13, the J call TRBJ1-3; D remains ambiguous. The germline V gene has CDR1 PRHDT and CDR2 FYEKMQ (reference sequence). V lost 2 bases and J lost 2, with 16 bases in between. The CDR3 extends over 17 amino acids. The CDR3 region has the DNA TGTGCCAGCAGCTTATCCGACTCAGACGTTCCTGGAAACACCATATATTTT. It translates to CASSLSDSDVPGNTIYF.